This T cell receptor (beta chain) was profiled in a study of T cell responses to AZD1222 COVID-19 vaccine. Overall study results and limits: CD4 TCRs associated with vaccination spanned spike, dominating at 160-218 and 743-854. Clonal diversity was possibly underestimated; the donors were predominantly white British and more often female.

Measured with immunoSEQ multiplex PCR; TCRdb has only the in-frame clones, and not every one. Among tens of thousands of clones, just over 90% were seen once, and the ten largest hold 5.2%. With respect to this clone: What it binds is not known.

CDR1 is KGHDR, CDR2 SFDVKD, per germline. The CDR3 consists of 15 residues. Trimming cost V 0 bases and J 0 bases, with 7 bases left between them. The sequenced sample was peripheral blood, obtained on day 0 of AZD1222 vaccination. The clonotype was recovered from an adult in good health. The chain employs TRBV24-1 and TRBJ2-5; a weak D match, TRBD2 (5 bases). For the CDR3, the DNA is TGTGCCACCAGTGATTTGGACGGGGACCAAGAGACCCAGTACTTC. Its protein product is CATSDLDGDQETQYF.